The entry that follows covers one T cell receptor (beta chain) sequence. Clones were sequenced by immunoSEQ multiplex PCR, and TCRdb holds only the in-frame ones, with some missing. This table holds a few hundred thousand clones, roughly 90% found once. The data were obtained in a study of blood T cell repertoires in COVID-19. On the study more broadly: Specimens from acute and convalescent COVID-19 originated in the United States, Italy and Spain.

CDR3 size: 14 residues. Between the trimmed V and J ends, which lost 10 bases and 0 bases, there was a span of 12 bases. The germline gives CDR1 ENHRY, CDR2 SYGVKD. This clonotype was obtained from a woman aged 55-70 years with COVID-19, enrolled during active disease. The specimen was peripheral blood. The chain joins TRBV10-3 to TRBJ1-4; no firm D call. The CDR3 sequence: CATGFSATNEKLFF. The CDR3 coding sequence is TGTGCCACCGGGTTCTCGGCAACTAATGAAAAACTGTTTTTT.